The clone carrying this TCR beta chain has at least ten counts. CDR1 is SGHRS and CDR2 is YFSETQ in the germline V gene. Trimming removed 4 bases from V and 6 bases from J, with 17 bases in between. This CDR3 is built from 14 residues. This record belongs to a study of T cells in Graves' hyperthyroidism and ophthalmopathy. Across the whole study: Peripheral blood was acquired at first diagnosis, ahead of any therapy whatsoever.

Amplification yielded TCR beta CDR3 regions, with RNA transcripts as the source. The HTBI primer set was used in a first-round RT-PCR of the TCR CDR3. A single record per CDR3 protein comes from TCRdb applying MiXCR to the multiplex PCR reads. This table holds hundreds of thousands of distinct CDR3 sequences, around 20% found once. A Clinical Activity Score of at least 3, a NOSPECS grade of at least 4 and a duration under 3 months were recorded in the ophthalmopathy patients. Sequencing was performed on blood. The chain joins TRBV5-1 to TRBJ2-7; D is perhaps TRBD1 (5 bases). This TCR derives from a man aged 25 to 45 with Graves' ophthalmopathy. As DNA, the CDR3 is TGCGCCAGCAGCGCGGACACTACTTATGGCGAGCAGTACTTC. It encodes CASSADTTYGEQYF.